This TCR beta chain was sequenced in a study of T cells after posttransplantation cyclophosphamide. The study, taken as a whole, reports: Donor CD8+ memory clones often dominated recipient blood repertoires at later times. Blood and skin or GI T cell repertoires showed limited TRB overlap. Recipient CMV seropositivity and CMV reactivation strongly tracked TRB clonality.

The CDR3 runs 12 residues. V shed 10 bases, J shed 4 bases, and the junction held 6 bases outside the gene matches. Germline CDR1 reads SNHLY; CDR2 reads FYNNEI. Treatment was busulfan-fludarabine conditioning, a marrow graft, and cyclophosphamide on days +3 and +4. About this clone itself: Its antigen is not identified.

Repertoires were generated with immunoSEQ multiplex PCR, while TCRdb's copy carries only in-frame clones and drops some. Of more than 4,500 clones listed, over 75% were seen once; the top ten hold 2.5% to 4%. The receptor was derived from a male patient aged 50 to 59 who received an allogeneic stem cell transplant from a related donor and was CMV-positive. Some T cells may trace back to the graft donor. The chain uses TRBV2 and TRBJ2-5; 7 bases line up with TRBD1. The sample here was CD4+ T cells sorted from blood, taken 350 to 390 days after allogeneic stem cell transplant with posttransplant cyclophosphamide. The CDR3: CAIKRGLETQYF. The CDR3 DNA sequence: TGTGCCATTAAGAGGGGGCTAGAGACCCAGTACTTC.